Sequencing of this T cell receptor beta chain was carried out in a study of T cell changes during pregnancy in multiple sclerosis. The CDR3 totals 13 residues. Germline loops: CDR1 MNHEY, CDR2 SVGAGI. V lost 6 bases and J 8 bases, leaving 13 bases between the germline ends. Clones were sequenced by immunoSEQ multiplex PCR, and TCRdb holds only the in-frame ones, with some missing. Among 50,000 to 75,000 clones listed, around nine tenths were seen once. The receptor was isolated from a female donor in good health, enrolled as a control in a pregnancy study. This chain joins TRBV6-5 and TRBJ1-4; tentative D call: TRBD1 (5 bases). The material sequenced was peripheral blood, taken in the first trimester of pregnancy. The CDR3 nucleotides read TGTGCCAGCAGCCTGGGGTCAGGGGAAAAACTGTTTTTT. Translation gives CASSLGSGEKLFF.